A selection of T cell receptor beta chains follows, all from one sample in a study of siplizumab effects on memory and regulatory T cells. Measured with immunoSEQ multiplex PCR; TCRdb has only the in-frame clones, and not every one. This table holds 94,000 or so clones, over 95% found once. Material: naive CD4+ T cells sorted from blood. The receptor source for this set is a human donor in good health. Both conserved end residues are part of each CDR3. The D gene is left open where the match is weak.

>.|TRBV12-2|TRBJ2-7
CASRLVVGRGLGSYEQYF
>TRBD1|TRBV7-3|TRBJ1-1
CASSPHGTGTEAFF
>.|TRBV19|TRBJ1-5
CASSIGSSNQPQHF
>.|TRBV6-6|TRBJ2-2
CASRGGLAGELFF
>.|TRBV6-5|TRBJ1-1
CASKGLWGTGEAFF
>.|TRBV2|TRBJ1-2
CASSEALGGAGGYTF
>TRBD1|TRBV7-2|TRBJ1-2
CASSLTGVEGYTF
>.|TRBV19|TRBJ1-1
CASKEGGRVMNTEAFF
>.|TRBV10-3|TRBJ2-7
CATRDTTSYEQYF
>.|TRBV18|TRBJ1-3
CASSPLQASGNTIYF
>TRBD1|TRBV12-5|TRBJ1-1
CASGPGQGAFGAFF
>.|TRBV6-5|TRBJ1-4
CASSPTPWGNEKLFF
>.|TRBV4-1|TRBJ1-5
CASSQGGVSNQPQHF
>.|TRBV6-1|TRBJ2-5
CASSEQGGAGETQYF
>.|TRBV7-9|TRBJ2-3
CASSLVGDTQYF
>.|TRBV5-1|TRBJ1-4
CASSSYLGSEKLFF
>.|TRBV6-1|TRBJ2-2
CASSGTGSTGELFF
>.|TRBV5-1|TRBJ2-2
CASSPRWGSGELFF
>.|TRBV5-6|TRBJ2-3
CASSFVRTDTQYF
>.|TRBV2|TRBJ2-5
CASRVGGSKETQYF
>.|TRBV18|TRBJ1-6
CASSPDTSSPLHF
>.|TRBV7-2|TRBJ1-1
CASSLLAGTLGTEAFF
>.|TRBV28|TRBJ1-1
CASGPGVNTEAFF
>.|TRBV5-1|TRBJ1-1
CASSLQLSGSEAFF
>.|TRBV12-5|TRBJ1-6
CASGLAHAGSSNSPLHF
>.|TRBV19|TRBJ1-5
CASSSQYSNQPQHF
>.|TRBV5-4|TRBJ2-3
CASSPWLEGTDTQYF
>TRBD2|TRBV7-9|TRBJ2-4
CASSLVALAGTMYF
>TRBD2|TRBV28|TRBJ2-1
CASRATSGGTGEQFF
>.|TRBV11-2|TRBJ2-7
CASSLLSSASSYEQYF
>.|TRBV7-2|TRBJ1-6
CASSLATDNSPLHF
>.|TRBV6-5|TRBJ2-5
CASSFGGHQETQYF
>TRBD1|TRBV18|TRBJ2-5
CASSRGQQETQYF
>.|TRBV2|TRBJ1-6
CASSAPGITGSPLHF
>.|TRBV7-6|TRBJ1-1
CASSPGPRAEAFF
>.|TRBV6-5|TRBJ1-2
CASSPPGQTNYGYTF